The 12 T cell receptor beta chains presented below share a single source sample, sequenced in a study of Tregs in tolerant kidney transplant recipients. Related graft donors supplied nonmyeloablative bone marrow transplants, and mixed chimerism was transient. Assay: immunoSEQ multiplex PCR; the TCRdb copy retains only in-frame clones and omits some. The ten top clones account for under 2%, within a sample of tens of thousands of clones. Source: CD4+ T cells from blood (PBMCs), taken 24 months after the transplant. These receptor sequences come from a human patient who received a combined kidney and bone marrow transplant. The graft donor may have contributed some T cells.

About this clone: The CDR3 goes on 3 residues after the read ends, and that part is filled in from the germline J gene. V gene TRBV20-1 combines with J gene TRBJ2-1; TRBD2 matches 9 bases. This CDR3 is 15 amino acids long. Unmatched junction bases numbered 8, after V lost 3 bases and J lost 5 bases. CDR1 and CDR2 from the germline V gene are DFQATT and SNEGSKA (reference sequence). The CDR3 spells CSASRPGLAHNEQFF. CDR3 DNA, as far as it was read: TGCAGTGCTAGCCGCCCGGGACTAGCCCACAATGAG.

As regards this clone: The CDR3 is cut off 3 residues early in the read; its end comes from the germline J gene. The chain is built from TRBV19 and TRBJ2-1, with a weak D call TRBD2 (5 bases). In germline, CDR1 is LNHDA, CDR2 SQIVND (reference sequence). This CDR3 is 15 amino acids long. Trimming left V 5 bases short and J 4 bases short, with 15 bases between. The DNA read from the CDR3 is TGTGCCAGTAGTCATACTAGGTCACGATACAATGAG. It yields the protein CASSHTRSRYNE. The entire CDR3 reads CASSHTRSRYNEQFF.

A word on this clone: The missing CDR3 end, 3 residues past where the read stops, is filled in from the germline J gene. The genes are TRBV7-9 and TRBJ1-2; TRBD1 agrees at 10 bases. CDR1 SEHNR and CDR2 FQNEAQ come from the germline V gene (reference sequence). The CDR3 loop spans 14 amino acids. The chain's CDR3 is CASSSGTGANGYTF. The DNA read from the CDR3 is TGTGCCAGCAGTTCCGGGACAGGGGCAAACGGC.

As regards this clone: The read ends 3 residues shy of where the CDR3 ends; the end is completed using the germline J gene. The chain links TRBV20-1 to TRBJ2-7, with TRBD1 matching over 7 bases. Germline V gives CDR1 DFQATT, CDR2 SNEGSKA (reference sequence). The CDR3 is 13 residues long. Trimming took 3 bases from V and 6 from J; bases not matched to a gene: 8. CDR3 region: CSARSRDSLEQYF. The CDR3 DNA, read in part, is TGCAGTGCTAGGAGCCGGGACAGTCTCGAG.

Details on this clone: The CDR3 end falls 3 residues outside the read, so it is completed with the germline J gene. The chain is built from TRBV5-1 and TRBJ2-2, with 7 bases aligning to TRBD2. Germline V gives CDR1 SGHRS, CDR2 YFSETQ. Trimming took 4 bases from V and 4 from J; bases not matched to a gene: 10. The CDR3 runs 16 residues. The CDR3 bases that were read are TGCGCCAGCAGCCTGAGATTGGGACTACCCACCGGGGAG. It yields the protein CASSLRLGLPTGE. The full CDR3 is CASSLRLGLPTGELFF.

For this clone: Coverage ceases 3 residues before the CDR3 finishes, and the germline J gene fills in the end. The gene calls are TRBV10-2 and TRBJ2-3; 9 bases line up with TRBD2. With 6 bases clipped from V and 5 bases from J, the junction kept 6 bases outside the gene matches. CDR3 length: 14 amino acids. CDR1 and CDR2 from the germline V gene are WSHSY and SAAADI. CDR3 region: CASSPSGIGDTQYF. Incomplete CDR3 DNA: TGCGCCAGCAGCCCTAGCGGGATCGGAGATACG.

Turning to this clone: From the germline J gene comes the end of the CDR3, since the read stops 3 residues before it. This chain links TRBV5-1 with TRBJ2-5, with TRBD1 identical over 8 bases. CDR3 length: 14 residues. J lost 3 bases, V lost 4 bases, and 5 bases had no gene match. The germline CDR1 and CDR2 sequences are SGHRS and YFSETQ. The CDR3 DNA, read in part, is TGCGCCAGCAGCCGTGCGGGACAGGAAGAGACC. Protein sequence: CASSRAGQEET. The whole CDR3 is CASSRAGQEETQYF.

Points on this clone: The read ends 3 residues early relative to the CDR3; the germline J gene fills the gap. The chain uses TRBV11-2 and TRBJ1-2; the D gene is possibly TRBD1 (6 bases). The germline V gene encodes CDR1 SGHAT and CDR2 FQNNGV. The CDR3 has 13 residues. The sequenced CDR3 bases are TGTGCCAGCAGCTTAGACCTACAGGGACGC. Protein: CASSLDLQGR. In full, the CDR3 is CASSLDLQGRYTF. The full variable domain, in which reference TRBV11-2 and TRBJ1-2 provide the parts outside the CDR3, is EAGVAQSPRYKIIEKRQSVAFWCNPISGHATLYWYQQILGQGPKLLIQFQNNGVVDDSQLPKDRFSAERLKGVDSTLKIQPAKLEDSAVYLCASSLDLQGRYTFGSGTRLTVV.

Points on this clone: With the read ending 3 residues before the CDR3 end, the germline J gene is used to fill in that end. V and J are TRBV7-2 and TRBJ2-5; D is perhaps TRBD1 (6 bases). With 0 bases removed from V and 5 bases from J, the gap between germline ends came to 7 bases. The CDR3 extends over 13 amino acids. Germline CDR1 is SGHTA and CDR2 is FQGNSA. The CDR3 is CASSLARGETQYF. CDR3 DNA, as far as it was read: TGTGCCAGCAGCTTAGCCAGGGGCGAGACC. Full variable domain (remainder filled in from reference TRBV7-2 and TRBJ2-5): GAGVSQSPSNKVTEKGKDVELRCDPISGHTALYWYRQSLGQGLEFLIYFQGNSAPDKSGLPSDRFSAERTGGSVSTLTIQRTQQEDSAVYLCASSLARGETQYFGPGTRLLVL.

The CDR3 spells CSANKLRQGTYNEQFF. The CDR3 bases that were read are TGCAGTGCTAACAAGCTTCGACAGGGCACCTACAATGAG. The chain has TRBV20-1 and TRBJ2-1; TRBD1 matches 7 bases. Read sequence stops 3 residues before the CDR3 end, and the germline J gene provides the missing end. The CDR3 totals 16 residues. Trimming took 4 bases from V and 2 from J; bases not matched to a gene: 11. Germline-derived CDR1 and CDR2 are DFQATT and SNEGSKA (reference sequence).

In regard to this clone: The read ends 3 residues early relative to the CDR3; the germline J gene fills the gap. J is TRBJ1-2 and V is TRBV20-1; perhaps TRBD1 as D (6 bases). This CDR3 spans 11 amino acids. Looked up from germline, CDR1 is DFQATT and CDR2 is SNEGSKA (reference sequence). The V gene lost 5 bases and the J gene lost 4 bases, with 8 bases spanning the gap. CDR3 amino acids: CSAGGAYGYTF. The CDR3 bases that were read are TGCAGTGCTGGGGGGGCCTATGGC.

Turning to this clone: The read halts 3 residues ahead of the CDR3 end, with the missing end drawn from the germline J gene. The chain employs TRBV2 and TRBJ2-2; TRBD2 might be the D (6 bases). V was trimmed by 6 bases and J by 0 bases, leaving 17 bases between them. This CDR3 has 17 amino acids. Germline V gene lookup returns CDR1 SNHLY and CDR2 FYNNEI. The CDR3 sequence: CASRQLSLAANTGELFF. The covered CDR3 bases are TGTGCCAGCAGGCAATTATCACTAGCTGCGAACACCGGGGAG.